This TCR beta chain originates from a study of blood T cell repertoires in COVID-19. Using immunoSEQ multiplex PCR, the repertoire was profiled, and TCRdb retains in-frame clones only, with some absent. The profile shows 80,000 to 130,000 clones, roughly 87% of them singletons. V lost 3 bases to trimming and J lost 2 bases, with 18 bases between them. There are 16 residues in the CDR3. Germline lookup yields CDR1 SQVTM and CDR2 ANQGSEA. Sample: peripheral blood. This rearrangement joins TRBV29-1 to TRBJ2-3; TRBD2 might be the D (5 bases). This sequence was found in a woman aged 55-69 years with acute or convalescent COVID-19. The CDR3 DNA is TGCAGCGTTGACCCCATGGCGAGGGCTTTCACAGATACGCAGTATTTT. It codes for CSVDPMARAFTDTQYF.